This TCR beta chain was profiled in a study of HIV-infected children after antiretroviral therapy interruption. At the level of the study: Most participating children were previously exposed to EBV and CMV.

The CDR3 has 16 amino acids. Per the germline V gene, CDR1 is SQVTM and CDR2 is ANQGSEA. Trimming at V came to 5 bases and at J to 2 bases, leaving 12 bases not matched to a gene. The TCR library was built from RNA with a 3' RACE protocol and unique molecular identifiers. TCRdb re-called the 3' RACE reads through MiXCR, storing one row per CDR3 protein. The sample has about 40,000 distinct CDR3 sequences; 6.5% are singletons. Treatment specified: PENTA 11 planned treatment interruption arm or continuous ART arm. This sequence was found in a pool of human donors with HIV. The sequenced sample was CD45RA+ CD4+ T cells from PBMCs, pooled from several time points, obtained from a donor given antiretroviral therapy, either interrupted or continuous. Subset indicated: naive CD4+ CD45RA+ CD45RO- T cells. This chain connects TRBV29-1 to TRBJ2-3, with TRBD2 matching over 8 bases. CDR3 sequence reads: CSVQGSKRETTDTQYF. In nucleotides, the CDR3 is TGCAGCGTTCAGGGATCCAAGCGGGAGACCACAGATACGCAGTATTTT.